This T cell receptor beta chain was sequenced during a study of shared clonotypes between healthy human individuals. V was trimmed by 8 bases and J by 0 bases, leaving 12 bases between them. The CDR3 runs 13 residues. Germline CDR1 reads SGHRS; CDR2 reads YFSETQ. Sequencing used immunoSEQ multiplex PCR; TCRdb keeps in-frame clones, though not all of them. Among approximately 1,500,000 clones listed, approximately 98% were seen once. It was into CD45RA+ naive and CD45RA-negative memory subsets that the CD4+ cells were split. This chain links TRBV5-1 with TRBJ2-7; tentative D call: TRBD1 (5 bases). The TCR originated in a young man in good health. Specimen: naive CD4+ T cells sorted from blood. The subset is: CD45RA+ positively selected. CDR3 nucleotides: TGCGCCAGAACAGGCTATAGCTCCTACGAGCAGTACTTC. Its translation is CARTGYSSYEQYF.